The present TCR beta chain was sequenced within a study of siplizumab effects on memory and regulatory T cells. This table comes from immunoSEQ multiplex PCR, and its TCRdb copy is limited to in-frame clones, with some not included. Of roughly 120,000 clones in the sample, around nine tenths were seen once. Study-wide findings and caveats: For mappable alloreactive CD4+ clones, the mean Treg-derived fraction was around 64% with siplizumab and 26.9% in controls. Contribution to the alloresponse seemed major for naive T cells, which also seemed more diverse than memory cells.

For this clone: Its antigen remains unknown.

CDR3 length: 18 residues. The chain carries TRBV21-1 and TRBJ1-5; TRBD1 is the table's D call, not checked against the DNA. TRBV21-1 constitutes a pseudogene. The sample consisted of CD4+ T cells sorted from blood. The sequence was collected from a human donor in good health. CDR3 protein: CASSKCQGASDGNQPQHF. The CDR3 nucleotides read TGTGCCAGCAGCAAATGCCAGGGGGCGAGTGATGGCAATCAGCCCCAGCATTTT.